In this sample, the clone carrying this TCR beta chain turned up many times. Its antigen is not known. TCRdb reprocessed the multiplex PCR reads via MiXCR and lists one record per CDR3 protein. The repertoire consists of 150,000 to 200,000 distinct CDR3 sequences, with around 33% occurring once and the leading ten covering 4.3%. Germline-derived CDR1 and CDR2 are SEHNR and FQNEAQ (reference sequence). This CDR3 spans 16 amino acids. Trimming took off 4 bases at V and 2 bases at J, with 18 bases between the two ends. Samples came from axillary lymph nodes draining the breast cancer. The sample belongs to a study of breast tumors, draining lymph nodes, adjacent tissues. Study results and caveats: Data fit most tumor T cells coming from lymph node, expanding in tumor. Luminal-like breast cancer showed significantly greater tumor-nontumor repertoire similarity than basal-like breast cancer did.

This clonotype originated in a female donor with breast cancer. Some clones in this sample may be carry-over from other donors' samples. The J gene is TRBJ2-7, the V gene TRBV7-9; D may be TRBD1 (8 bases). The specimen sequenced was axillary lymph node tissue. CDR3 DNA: TGTGCCAGCAGCTCGGGGGGACAGGTGATTACCTACGAGCAGTACTTC. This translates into CASSSGGQVITYEQYF.